This T cell receptor beta chain originates from a study of identical twins. Notes on the study in general: Within twin pairs, the out-of-frame alpha sequences they shared showed excess low generation probability.

This CDR3 contains 15 residues. The V gene's germline CDR1 is MNHEY and CDR2 SVGEGT. Trimming left V 5 bases short and J 2 bases short, with 16 bases between. This clonotype has only a few counts. The antigen remains unidentified. From the 5' RACE reads, TCRdb called clonotypes with MiXCR, one entry per CDR3 protein. Seen here are roughly 480,000 distinct CDR3 sequences, around 24% observed once, and the top ten hold about 3%. These data were likewise used in another study, on T cells expressing NK-cell markers. That report notes: Questions lingered over whether expanded NKG2C+ T cell clones were HCMV-specific.

The TCR was taken from a woman aged 18-29 years in good health. The rearrangement joins TRBV6-2 or TRBV6-3 to TRBJ2-7, with D possibly being TRBD1 (6 bases). Sample: CD4+ T cells sorted from blood. CDR3 sequence: CASSPRQVSTYEQYF. The CDR3, as DNA: TGTGCCAGCAGTCCGAGACAGGTATCAACCTACGAGCAGTACTTC.